Below, one T cell receptor (beta chain) is given with its context. Its antigen is undetermined. Naive CD8 cells lacked CD45RO and underwent positive selection for CCR7, leaving out terminally differentiated effector memory CD45RA+ cells. Assay used: immunoSEQ multiplex PCR; TCRdb lists only in-frame clones, some missing. The sample holds about 820,000 clones, 80% to 95% seen once. The record originates from a study of shared clonotypes between healthy human individuals. Notes on the study in general: Non-shared clonotypes had lower generation probabilities than clonotypes shared by all four sorted-subset donors. The sampled material consisted only of blood, and tissue repertoires are likely to differ.

V lost 5 bases and J lost 14, with 19 bases in between. The CDR3 contains 13 residues. Germline V CDR1 and CDR2: SGHAT, FQNNGV. The specimen was naive CD8+ T cells sorted from blood. The clonotype originates from a man aged 30 to 39 in good health. The rearrangement links TRBV11-2 to TRBJ2-1; a weak D match, TRBD1 (6 bases). Here the CDR3 DNA reads TGTGCCAGCAGCATTGGGTTTCCAGGGGTCGAGTTCTTC. Translation: CASSIGFPGVEFF.